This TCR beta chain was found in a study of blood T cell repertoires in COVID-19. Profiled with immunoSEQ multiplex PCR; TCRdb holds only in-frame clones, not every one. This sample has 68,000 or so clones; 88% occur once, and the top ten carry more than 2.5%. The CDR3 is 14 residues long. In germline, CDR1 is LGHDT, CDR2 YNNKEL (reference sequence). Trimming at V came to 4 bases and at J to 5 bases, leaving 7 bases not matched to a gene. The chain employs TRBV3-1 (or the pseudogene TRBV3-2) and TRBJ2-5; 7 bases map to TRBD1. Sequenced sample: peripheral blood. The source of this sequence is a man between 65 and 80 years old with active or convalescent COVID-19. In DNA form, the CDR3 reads TGTGCCAGCAGCCCCCGGGACAGAAAGGAGACCCAGTACTTC. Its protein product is CASSPRDRKETQYF.